Each of the 8 T cell receptor beta chains below was sequenced from the same sample in a study of T cell responses to AZD1222 COVID-19 vaccine (dated by TCRdb to the early 2020s). Taken with the paper, the label for time point translates to: about 28 days (+/-7) after the second vaccine dose. Library construction relied on the immunoSEQ multiplex PCR assay. This immuneACCESS table, as held by TCRdb, lists in-frame sequences with V and J called but not all clones. Of the missing ones, under half trace to an unresolved V gene in checked studies; the others have no known cause. This sample lists some 130,000 clones; over 85% were detected once. The top ten clones comprise 0.9% to 1.3% of the sample. This specimen consisted of peripheral blood, obtained 28 days after the second AZD1222 dose. The receptors were sampled from an adult who received the AZD1222 COVID-19 vaccine.

The V call is TRBV2, the J call TRBJ1-1, with TRBD1 matching over 7 bases. J was trimmed by 0 bases and V by 5 bases; bases with no gene match: 3. The CDR3 spans 14 residues. CDR1 and CDR2 from the germline V gene are SNHLY and FYNNEI. For the CDR3, the DNA is TGTGCCAGCAGTCGACAGGGAGTGAACACTGAAGCTTTCTTT. Residues: CASSRQGVNTEAFF.

This chain uses TRBV4-2 with TRBJ1-1; possible D gene TRBD1, 6 bases. V lost 4 bases and J lost 0, with 9 bases in between. The germline V gene has CDR1 LGHNA and CDR2 YNFKEQ. The length of the CDR3 is 14 residues. CDR3 protein: CASSPGQLNTEAFF. The DNA for the CDR3 is TGTGCCAGCAGCCCCGGACAGCTGAACACTGAAGCTTTCTTT.

V gene TRBV7-9 combines with J gene TRBJ2-7; 8 bases align to TRBD2. The CDR3 is made up of 15 amino acids. The germline V gene encodes CDR1 SEHNR and CDR2 FQNEAQ (reference sequence). V lost 1 base and J lost 4; bases outside the gene matches: 6. This chain's CDR3 is CASSLGGASGYEQYF. CDR3 bases: TGTGCCAGCAGCTTAGGGGGGGCTAGCGGGTACGAGCAGTACTTC.

This chain joins TRBV5-6 and TRBJ1-2; possible D gene TRBD1, 5 bases. The CDR3 is 14 amino acids. Trimming took off 2 bases at V and 8 bases at J, with 16 bases between the two ends. Germline CDR1 SGHDT, CDR2 YYEEEE. The CDR3 nucleotides are TGTGCCAGCAGCTTACTTGGGACGATCCCCGGCTACACCTTC. This gives the protein CASSLLGTIPGYTF.

V and J are TRBV9 and TRBJ2-2; 7 positions match TRBD2. The CDR3 is made up of 16 amino acids. J gave up 3 bases and V 0 bases, and 5 bases lay outside the gene matches. CDR1 SGDLS and CDR2 YYNGEE come from the germline V gene. The CDR3: CASSVVSSGDTGELFF. In DNA form, the CDR3 reads TGTGCCAGCAGCGTAGTTTCGAGCGGGGACACCGGGGAGCTGTTTTTT.

The gene calls are TRBV7-9 and TRBJ1-1; D call uncertain. V gave up 2 bases and J gave up 4 bases, with 8 bases separating them. Germline CDR1 is SEHNR and CDR2 is FQNEAQ (reference sequence). This CDR3 comprises 13 residues. CDR3 sequence (DNA): TGTGCCAGCAGCTTATCCGAGATCACTGAAGCTTTCTTT. It encodes CASSLSEITEAFF.

The genes are TRBV19 and TRBJ1-3, with 9 nucleotides matching TRBD1. There are 17 residues in the CDR3. CDR1 is LNHDA, CDR2 SQIVND, per germline (reference sequence). The V segment lost 6 bases and the J segment 4 bases; nucleotides outside the gene matches: 13. The CDR3 region has the DNA TGTGCCAGTAGATTGCTGGGGGGACAGGGAACCGGAAACACCATATATTTT. Translated, it gives CASRLLGGQGTGNTIYF.

V is TRBV18 and J is TRBJ1-2; D not certain. Between the trimmed V and J ends, which lost 3 bases and 0 bases, there was a span of 17 bases. CDR3 size: 17 residues. Germline loops: CDR1 KGHSH, CDR2 LQKENI. In DNA, the CDR3 is TGTGCCAGCTCACCTGATTTTACGACATCAGCTAACTATGGCTACACCTTC. It translates to CASSPDFTTSANYGYTF. The full variable domain, in which reference TRBV18 and TRBJ1-2 provide the parts outside the CDR3, is NAGVMQNPRHLVRRRGQEARLRCSPMKGHSHVYWYRQLPEEGLKFMVYLQKENIIDESGMPKERFSAEFPKEGPSILRIQQVVRGDSAAYFCASSPDFTTSANYGYTFGSGTRLTVV.